The 6 T cell receptor beta chains below were found in one sample sequenced in a study of blood T cell repertoires in COVID-19. Profiled with immunoSEQ multiplex PCR; TCRdb holds only in-frame clones, not every one. The sample contains over 85,000 clones, more than 65% of which appear only once. The sequenced sample was peripheral blood. The receptors were gathered from a man aged 55 to 70 with acute or convalescent COVID-19.

This clone was seen just once. This chain links TRBV5-5 with TRBJ2-6, with TRBD1 matching over 7 bases. The germline CDR1 and CDR2 sequences are SGHKS and YYEKEE (reference sequence). The CDR3 is made up of 18 amino acids. V lost 4 bases to trimming and J lost 0 bases; unmatched junction nucleotides: 10. CDR3 coding DNA: TGTGCCAGCAGCCTACCGACAGGGTTGGTCTCTGGGGCCAACGTCCTGACTTTC. This translates into CASSLPTGLVSGANVLTF.

The chain links TRBV19 to TRBJ1-6, with D unclear. This CDR3 has 15 residues. V dropped 0 bases and J dropped 7 bases, with 10 bases sitting between them. Per the germline V gene, CDR1 is LNHDA and CDR2 is SQIVND (reference sequence). The CDR3 DNA sequence: TGTGCCAGTAGTATAGAGACTAAGAGGAATTCACCCCTCCACTTT. Its protein is CASSIETKRNSPLHF. The variable domain in full, with the rest retrieved from reference TRBV19 and TRBJ1-6, is DGGITQSPKYLFRKEGQNVTLSCEQNLNHDAMYWYRQDPGQGLRLIYYSQIVNDFQKGDIAEGYSVSREKKESFPLTVTSAQKNPTAFYLCASSIETKRNSPLHFGNGTRLTVT.

There are a few counts of this clone. The chain employs TRBV5-5 and TRBJ2-2, with 10 bases that match TRBD2. After removal of 1 base from V and 5 bases from J, the junction contained 2 bases not matched to a gene. Germline loops: CDR1 SGHKS, CDR2 YYEKEE (reference sequence). There are 15 residues in the CDR3. The CDR3 DNA reads as TGTGCCAGCAGCTTGTTACTAGCGGGGACCGGGGAGCTGTTTTTT. Its protein is CASSLLLAGTGELFF.

The chain is built from TRBV28 and TRBJ2-2; 10 bases agree with TRBD2. Losses at the gene ends were 8 bases for V and 6 bases for J; bases not matched to a gene: 12. The V gene's germline CDR1 is MDHEN and CDR2 SYDVKM. CDR3 length equals 16 residues. The CDR3 region is CASHRRQRGGSGELFF. CDR3 coding DNA: TGTGCCAGCCACCGACGCCAGCGGGGGGGATCCGGGGAGCTGTTTTTT.

This clone was seen once. The chain uses TRBV5-6 and TRBJ2-7; 7 positions match TRBD1. The V gene's germline CDR1 is SGHDT and CDR2 YYEEEE. V trimming: 1 base; J trimming: 0 bases; junction bases outside the gene matches: 4. The CDR3 is 15 residues long. CDR3 residues: CASSLRRTGSYEQYF. The CDR3 DNA reads as TGTGCCAGCAGCTTGAGGAGGACAGGCTCCTACGAGCAGTACTTC. Complete variable domain (other parts from reference TRBV5-6 and TRBJ2-7): DAGVTQSPTHLIKTRGQQVTLRCSPKSGHDTVSWYQQALGQGPQFIFQYYEEEERQRGNFPDRFSGHQFPNYSSELNVNALLLGDSALYLCASSLRRTGSYEQYFGPGTRLTVT.

This chain links TRBV30 with TRBJ2-7; D unclear. This CDR3 has 12 amino acids. The V end lost 3 bases, the J end lost 12 bases, and 18 bases lay between the germline ends. Germline CDR1 and CDR2: GTSNPN and SVGIG (reference sequence). Here the CDR3 DNA reads TGTGCCTGGAGGCTCCATGATAAGAGCTCGTACTTC. Its protein product is CAWRLHDKSSYF.